This T cell receptor beta chain came from a study of response to subunit inactivated influenza vaccine. As concerns this clonotype: Antigen unknown.

TCRdb processed the RT-PCR reads anew with MiXCR; each CDR3 protein has one entry. The sample carries 700,000 to 800,000 distinct CDR3 sequences, around a sixth recorded once. Study outcomes and limitations: The authors suggested that every seasonal influenza vaccination recruits few new T cells.

The germline V gene has CDR1 SGHTA and CDR2 FQGNSA. Trimming cost V 5 bases and J 2 bases, with 13 bases left between them. This CDR3 spans 14 amino acids. This TCR was sampled from a man in his forties or fifties who received an inactivated influenza vaccine. The source material was PBMCs from blood, sampled 5 days after vaccination. The chain recombines TRBV7-2 with TRBJ2-7, with D possibly matching TRBD1 (6 bases). The CDR3 DNA reads TGTGCCAGCAGCGTTTTCAGGGGAACCTACGAGCAGTACTTC. This sequence encodes CASSVFRGTYEQYF.